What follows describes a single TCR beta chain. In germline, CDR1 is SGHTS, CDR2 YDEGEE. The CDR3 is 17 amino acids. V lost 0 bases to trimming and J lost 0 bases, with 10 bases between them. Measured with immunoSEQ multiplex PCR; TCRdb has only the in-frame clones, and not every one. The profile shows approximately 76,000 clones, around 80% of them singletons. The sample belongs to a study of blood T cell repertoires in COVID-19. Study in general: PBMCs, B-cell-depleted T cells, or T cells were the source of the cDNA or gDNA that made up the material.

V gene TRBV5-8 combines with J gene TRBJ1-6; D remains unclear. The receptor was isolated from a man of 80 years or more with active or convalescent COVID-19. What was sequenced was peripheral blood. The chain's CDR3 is CASSLDSASSYNSPLHF. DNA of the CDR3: TGTGCCAGCAGCTTGGACTCAGCGAGCTCCTATAATTCACCCCTCCACTTT.